These T cell receptor beta chains were read from a single sample in a study of metastatic and nonmetastatic thyroid tumors. TCRdb reanalyzed the PCR reads with MiXCR. The sample contains approximately 35,000 clones, approximately 40% of which appear only once. The sequencing sample was made of tumor tissue. Receptors were obtained from a female donor with papillary thyroid cancer or a benign thyroid nodule (not recorded which). Some clones in this sample may be carry-over from other donors' samples. The CDR3 runs from the conserved cysteine through the conserved F or W. D genes are given only for firm matches. Expanded clones are given a class, and other clones once, few, many or no size at all.

v_gene	d_gene	abundance	j_gene	CDR3aa	CDR3nt
TRBV6-1	-	few	TRBJ1-1	CASSSLEDTEAFF	TGTGCCAGCAGCTCCCTCGAAGACACTGAAGCTTTCTTT
TRBV6-1	TRBD1	-	TRBJ2-1	CASRRQGAHNEQFF	TGTGCCAGCAGACGACAGGGGGCGCACAATGAGCAGTTCTTC
TRBV6-1	-	few	TRBJ1-1	CASSEELTQNTEAFF	TGTGCCAGCAGTGAAGAATTGACACAGAACACTGAAGCTTTCTTT
TRBV6-1	TRBD2	many	TRBJ2-5	CASCRLAGGETQYF	TGTGCCAGCTGCCGGCTAGCGGGGGGGGAGACCCAGTACTTC
TRBV6-1	-	few	TRBJ1-1	CASRQMNTEAFF	TGTGCCAGCAGGCAGATGAACACTGAAGCTTTCTTT
TRBV5-1	-	-	TRBJ1-2	CASSLTGEGYGYTF	TGCGCCAGCAGCTTGACCGGGGAGGGCTATGGCTACACCTTC
TRBV19	TRBD1	-	TRBJ1-5	CASSIGTGGSNQPQHF	TGTGCCAGTAGTATCGGGACAGGGGGGAGCAATCAGCCCCAGCATTTT
TRBV6-1	TRBD2	-	TRBJ2-3	CASSPRLAGGDTQYF	TGTGCCAGCAGCCCTAGACTAGCGGGGGGCGATACGCAGTATTTT
TRBV11-1	-	-	TRBJ2-3	CASRLTSGPQVTDTQYF	TGTGCCAGCAGGCTAACATCCGGTCCCCAAGTCACAGATACGCAGTATTTT
TRBV6-6	-	-	TRBJ1-6	CASSYNIRAPLHF	TGTGCCAGCAGTTACAACATCCGGGCACCCCTCCACTTT
TRBV12-3/TRBV12-4	-	-	TRBJ1-5	CASARGGNQPQHF	TGTGCCAGCGCCCGGGGAGGCAATCAGCCCCAGCATTTT
TRBV12-3/TRBV12-4	-	few	TRBJ1-5	CASSSGTENQPQHF	TGTGCCAGCAGTTCCGGGACGGAAAATCAGCCCCAGCATTTT
TRBV20-1	-	-	TRBJ2-7	CSARWASSYEQYF	TGCAGTGCTAGGTGGGCCAGCTCCTACGAGCAGTACTTC
TRBV11-2	TRBD1	-	TRBJ1-2	CASSSAGTGVLYGYTF	TGTGCCAGCAGCTCCGCCGGGACAGGGGTTCTCTATGGCTACACCTTC
TRBV6-2/TRBV6-3	-	-	TRBJ2-7	CASSSTAGYEQYF	TGTGCCAGCAGCTCGACAGCGGGCTACGAGCAGTACTTC
TRBV6-6	TRBD1	few	TRBJ1-3	CASSYSDRGGNTIYF	TGTGCCAGCAGTTACTCGGACAGGGGTGGAAACACCATATATTTT
TRBV5-1	-	few	TRBJ1-2	CASSLAGEPTGYTF	TGCGCCAGCAGCTTGGCTGGGGAGCCGACTGGCTACACCTTC
TRBV6-1	-	few	TRBJ1-3	CASNGFSGNTIYF	TGTGCCAGCAATGGGTTCTCTGGAAACACCATATATTTT
TRBV6-1	-	-	TRBJ1-3	CASRQGFSGNTIYF	TGTGCCAGCAGACAGGGATTCTCTGGAAACACCATATATTTT
TRBV6-1	-	few	TRBJ1-5	CASRTGAGQPQHF	TGTGCCAGCAGGACGGGGGCAGGTCAGCCCCAGCATTTT
TRBV6-1	-	medium-sized	TRBJ2-7	CASTAATTYYEQYF	TGTGCCAGCACGGCAGCCACTACTTACTACGAGCAGTACTTC
TRBV4-1	-	-	TRBJ1-1	CASSQDGSLNTEAFF	TGCGCCAGCAGCCAAGACGGTAGCTTGAACACTGAAGCTTTCTTT
TRBV11-2	TRBD1	-	TRBJ1-2	CASRPRTGGNYGYTF	TGTGCCAGCAGACCTAGGACAGGGGGGAACTATGGCTACACCTTC
TRBV6-1	-	-	TRBJ1-2	CASWNHGYTF	TGTGCCAGCTGGAATCATGGCTACACCTTC
TRBV20-1	TRBD2	-	TRBJ2-1	CSASLAGGLRDEQFF	TGCAGTGCTAGCTTAGCGGGAGGCCTCAGGGATGAGCAGTTCTTC
TRBV10-3	-	few	TRBJ1-5	CAISEETTSDQPQHF	TGTGCCATCAGTGAAGAGACGACAAGCGATCAGCCCCAGCATTTT
TRBV6-1	TRBD1	-	TRBJ2-7	CASRRGQAYEQYF	TGTGCCAGCAGACGAGGACAGGCCTACGAGCAGTACTTC
TRBV28	-	few	TRBJ2-2	CASSRRGTGELFF	TGTGCCAGCAGTAGGCGGGGCACCGGGGAGCTGTTTTTT
TRBV6-1	-	few	TRBJ2-7	CASSADSYEQYF	TGTGCCAGCAGTGCAGACAGCTACGAGCAGTACTTC
TRBV4-3	TRBD1	-	TRBJ2-3	CASSQDSAGGSTDTQYF	TGCGCCAGCAGCCAAGATTCCGCAGGGGGCAGCACAGATACGCAGTATTTT
TRBV24-1	-	-	TRBJ2-1	CATSDLDYRSSYNEQFF	TGTGCCACCAGTGATTTGGACTACCGGAGCTCCTACAATGAGCAGTTCTTC
TRBV6-1	-	few	TRBJ2-7	CASRRGLSSYEQYF	TGTGCCAGCAGGCGGGGGCTAAGCTCCTACGAGCAGTACTTC
TRBV6-6	-	-	TRBJ2-3	CASSHSPGLKDTQYF	TGTGCCAGCAGTCACTCACCGGGACTGAAAGATACGCAGTATTTT
TRBV9	-	-	TRBJ2-2	CASSDQGSLSGELFF	TGTGCCAGCAGCGATCAGGGGTCTCTTTCCGGGGAGCTGTTTTTT
TRBV24-1	-	-	TRBJ2-3	CATSDLLVRGPDTQYF	TGTGCCACCAGTGATTTGCTCGTTCGGGGGCCAGATACGCAGTATTTT
TRBV30	TRBD2	-	TRBJ2-6	CAWNLAGHSGANVLTF	TGTGCCTGGAATCTAGCGGGACACTCTGGGGCCAACGTCCTGACTTTC
TRBV19	TRBD1	-	TRBJ1-6	CASSIGQGNSPLHF	TGTGCCAGTAGTATTGGACAGGGCAATTCACCCCTCCACTTT
TRBV12-3/TRBV12-4	-	-	TRBJ2-7	CASSRPGEQYF	TGTGCCAGCAGCCGACCGGGGGAGCAGTACTTC
TRBV20-1	-	-	TRBJ1-5	CSARGRSGYVSGNQPQHF	TGCAGTGCTAGAGGAAGATCAGGCTACGTTTCCGGCAATCAGCCCCAGCATTTT
TRBV11-3	-	-	TRBJ2-1	CASSPGTFNEQFF	TGTGCCAGCAGCCCCGGGACATTCAATGAGCAGTTCTTC
TRBV28	TRBD1	few	TRBJ1-1	CASSRPGGPNTEAFF	TGTGCCAGCAGTAGACCAGGGGGTCCGAACACTGAAGCTTTCTTT
TRBV30	-	-	TRBJ1-5	CAWGKTFDSVNQPQHF	TGTGCGTGGGGCAAAACCTTCGACAGCGTCAATCAGCCCCAGCATTTT
TRBV5-4	-	few	TRBJ2-2	CASSFIDTGELFF	TGTGCCAGCAGCTTTATAGACACCGGGGAGCTGTTTTTT
TRBV12-3/TRBV12-4	TRBD2	-	TRBJ2-7	CASSVTLAGGPYEQYF	TGTGCCAGCAGTGTTACGCTAGCGGGAGGGCCGTACGAGCAGTACTTC
TRBV7-2	TRBD1	few	TRBJ1-2	CASSFGTGANYGYTF	TGTGCCAGCAGCTTCGGGACAGGGGCTAACTATGGCTACACCTTC
TRBV15	-	medium-sized	TRBJ2-3	CATARDLRTDTQYF	TGTGCCACCGCGCGGGACTTGCGCACAGATACGCAGTATTTT
TRBV28	-	few	TRBJ2-7	CASSFSPRGFYEQYF	TGTGCCAGCAGTTTCTCTCCGAGGGGATTCTACGAGCAGTACTTC
TRBV28	-	few	TRBJ2-2	CASSYNTGELFF	TGTGCCAGCAGTTACAACACCGGGGAGCTGTTTTTT
TRBV2	TRBD1	few	TRBJ1-3	CASRYATGWGNTIYF	TGTGCCAGCAGGTACGCGACAGGGTGGGGAAACACCATATATTTT
TRBV28	-	-	TRBJ1-1	CASSLFSRRADTEAFF	TGTGCCAGCAGTTTATTCTCTCGGAGGGCGGACACTGAAGCTTTCTTT
TRBV7-9	TRBD1	-	TRBJ1-1	CASRQGVTEAFF	TGTGCCAGCAGACAGGGGGTAACTGAAGCTTTCTTT
TRBV24-1	-	-	TRBJ2-1	CATSDFGEKQFF	TGTGCCACCAGTGATTTCGGAGAGAAGCAGTTCTTC
TRBV11-1	TRBD1	-	TRBJ2-1	CASSFGQGAFNEQFF	TGTGCCAGCAGCTTCGGACAGGGGGCTTTCAATGAGCAGTTCTTC
TRBV12-3/TRBV12-4	-	-	TRBJ1-2	CATDGYTF	TGTGCTACCGATGGCTACACCTTC